Listed below are T cell receptor beta chains from one sample, sequenced in a study of response to subunit inactivated influenza vaccine. TCRdb ran MiXCR on the RT-PCR reads and lists one entry per CDR3 protein. In the table there are about 780,000 distinct CDR3 sequences, around a sixth of which are singletons. Sequenced material: PBMCs from blood, taken 4 to 6 days after vaccination. The receptor source for this set is a man over 45 who received an inactivated influenza vaccine. Both conserved end residues are part of each CDR3. D genes are given only for firm matches. The size of a clone is reported for some rows only, either as once, few or many, or as a class for expanded clones.

TRBJ2-3 TRBV9 few TRBD1 CASSVWTGMPDTQYF TGTGCCAGCAGCGTCTGGACAGGGATGCCAGATACGCAGTATTTT
TRBJ2-2 TRBV4-2 . . CASSQDSIGAVTGELFF TGTGCCAGCAGCCAAGATTCAATTGGCGCGGTCACCGGGGAGCTGTTTTTT
TRBJ1-2 TRBV20-1 few . CSAQDSGYTF TGCAGTGCCCAAGACAGTGGCTACACCTTC
TRBJ1-3 TRBV30 . . CAWSNTRADWNTIYF TGTGCCTGGAGTAACACACGGGCAGACTGGAACACCATATATTTT
TRBJ1-5 TRBV6-2/TRBV6-3 few . CASSYSIGGYQPQHF TGTGCCAGCAGTTACTCGATCGGTGGGTACCAGCCCCAGCATTTT
TRBJ2-7 TRBV7-8 . . CASSLWRVGYEQYF TGTGCCAGCAGCTTATGGAGGGTTGGCTACGAGCAGTACTTC
TRBJ2-7 TRBV5-1 few . CASSLVAGEYEQYF TGCGCCAGCAGCTTGGTGGCAGGGGAGTACGAGCAGTACTTC
TRBJ2-7 TRBV20-1 many TRBD2 CSAKPLPTSGRGNEQYF TGCAGTGCTAAACCTCTGCCGACTAGCGGGAGAGGGAACGAGCAGTACTTC
TRBJ2-3 TRBV5-1 . TRBD2 CASSSLLAETDTQYF TGCGCCAGCAGCTCCCTCCTAGCGGAGACAGATACGCAGTATTTT
TRBJ2-1 TRBV12-3/TRBV12-4 . . CASSLGRGNERFF TGTGCCAGCAGTTTAGGTAGAGGTAATGAGCGGTTCTTC
TRBJ1-2 TRBV29-1 few . CSVEQGANGYTF TGCAGCGTTGAGCAAGGGGCTAACGGCTACACCTTC
TRBJ1-1 TRBV12-3/TRBV12-4 few TRBD1 CASSLGQGKVAFF TGTGCCAGCAGTTTAGGACAGGGGAAGGTAGCTTTCTTT
TRBJ2-3 TRBV20-1 . . CSASSLGAVSDTQYF TGCAGTGCTAGTTCCCTGGGCGCGGTTTCCGATACGCAGTATTTT
TRBJ1-2 TRBV25-1 . TRBD1 CASSETGVVFDGYTF TGTGCCAGCAGTGAAACAGGGGTGGTATTTGATGGCTACACCTTC
TRBJ2-3 TRBV5-1 . . CASSLGVGRGLSTDTQYF TGCGCCAGCAGCTTGGGAGTCGGACGGGGCTTGAGCACAGATACGCAGTATTTT
TRBJ2-7 TRBV7-2 few TRBD1 CASSLALRGPSLSSYEQYF TGTGCCAGCAGCTTAGCCCTCAGGGGGCCCTCCCTGAGCTCCTACGAGCAGTACTTC
TRBJ2-7 TRBV24-1 few TRBD2 CATSGLAGGTYEQYF TGTGCCACCAGTGGACTAGCGGGAGGAACCTACGAGCAGTACTTC
TRBJ2-3 TRBV6-2/TRBV6-3 few . CASSVGLGHTDTQYF TGTGCCAGCAGTGTAGGACTGGGACACACAGATACGCAGTATTTT
TRBJ2-2 TRBV6-4 . . CASRKEPGTGELFF TGTGCCAGCAGAAAAGAGCCAGGCACCGGGGAGCTGTTTTTT
TRBJ2-2 TRBV10-3 . . CAISEIGGWNTGELFF TGTGCCATCAGTGAAATTGGAGGGTGGAACACCGGGGAGCTGTTTTTT
TRBJ1-2 TRBV7-2 . . CAGGQGNYGYTF TGTGCGGGGGGGCAGGGGAACTATGGCTACACCTTC
TRBJ1-1 TRBV29-1 . . CSVDLGGGVEAFF TGCAGCGTTGACCTCGGGGGAGGGGTAGAAGCTTTCTTT
TRBJ2-2 TRBV24-1 . . CATSDHGRSGELFF TGTGCCACCAGTGACCATGGACGGTCCGGGGAGCTGTTTTTT
TRBJ2-7 TRBV20-1 many . CSARQNRDEQYF TGCAGTGCTAGACAGAACCGGGACGAGCAGTACTTC
TRBJ2-1 TRBV7-2 few . CASSLHSRAHEQFF TGTGCCAGCAGCTTACATTCCAGGGCACATGAGCAGTTCTTC
TRBJ2-2 TRBV7-9 few TRBD1 CASSRQGWNTGELFF TGTGCCAGCAGCCGACAGGGATGGAACACCGGGGAGCTGTTTTTT
TRBJ2-5 TRBV5-1 . TRBD2 CASTTAEGTSGSVKTQYF TGCGCCAGCACCACGGCCGAAGGGACTAGCGGGAGCGTAAAGACCCAGTACTTC
TRBJ2-6 TRBV19 few . CASGVGANVLTF TGTGCCAGTGGGGTCGGGGCCAACGTCCTGACTTTC
TRBJ1-1 TRBV29-1 few . CSVERAKNTEAFF TGCAGCGTTGAAAGGGCGAAGAACACTGAAGCTTTCTTT
TRBJ1-3 TRBV7-2 . . CASSWTANSGNTIYF TGTGCCAGCAGCTGGACGGCCAACTCTGGAAACACCATATATTTT
TRBJ1-1 TRBV4-3 . . CASSQVQHTEAFF TGCGCCAGCAGCCAAGTACAGCACACTGAAGCTTTCTTT
TRBJ2-3 TRBV30 . TRBD1 CAWSTGARLDTQYF TGTGCCTGGTCAACAGGGGCCAGGTTAGATACGCAGTATTTT
TRBJ2-3 TRBV11-2 few TRBD2 CASSFTPLAGGPGTDTQYF TGTGCCAGCAGCTTTACCCCTCTAGCGGGGGGGCCTGGCACAGATACGCAGTATTTT
TRBJ2-1 TRBV11-2 many TRBD2 CASSFRSSGSRYNEQFF TGTGCCAGCAGCTTCCGATCTAGCGGGAGTAGGTACAATGAGCAGTTCTTC
TRBJ2-2 TRBV9 . TRBD2 CASSVLAGSPNTGELFF TGTGCCAGCAGCGTCCTAGCGGGGTCCCCAAACACCGGGGAGCTGTTTTTT
TRBJ1-6 TRBV6-1 . . CASSEQANSPLHF TGTGCCAGCAGTGAACAAGCTAATTCACCCCTCCACTTT
TRBJ1-1 TRBV5-1 . . CASRMSVDGDMEAFF TGCGCCAGCAGGATGAGTGTTGACGGAGATATGGAAGCTTTCTTT
TRBJ1-1 TRBV10-3 . TRBD1 CAIRKATGGAGNTEAFF TGTGCCATCAGGAAAGCGACAGGGGGCGCGGGGAACACTGAAGCTTTCTTT
TRBJ1-4 TRBV7-9 . TRBD1 CASSFTQGAQANEKLFF TGTGCCAGCAGCTTCACACAGGGGGCGCAGGCTAATGAAAAACTGTTTTTT
TRBJ1-1 TRBV21-1 few . CASSKARGRLSEAFF TGTGCCAGCAGCAAAGCGCGGGGGAGGCTCAGTGAAGCTTTCTTT
TRBJ2-3 TRBV9 . TRBD2 CASSVRLAGVPEGDTQYF TGTGCCAGCAGCGTCCGCTTAGCGGGAGTCCCCGAGGGAGATACGCAGTATTTT
TRBJ2-2 TRBV6-1 . TRBD2 CASSTGLAGKGELFF TGTGCCAGCAGTACAGGACTAGCGGGGAAGGGGGAGCTGTTTTTT
TRBJ1-4 TRBV4-3 many . CASSQVEVEKLFF TGCGCCAGCAGCCAAGTCGAGGTTGAAAAACTGTTTTTT
TRBJ1-2 TRBV4-3 . . CASSQDNRNSNYGYTF TGCGCCAGCAGCCAAGATAACAGGAACTCTAACTATGGCTACACCTTC
TRBJ2-3 TRBV6-5 few . CASSYTTGGTDTQYF TGTGCCAGCAGTTACACGACTGGAGGCACAGATACGCAGTATTTT
TRBJ1-5 TRBV28 many TRBD1 CASSLGQGHQPQHF TGTGCCAGCAGTTTAGGACAGGGGCATCAGCCCCAGCATTTT
TRBJ2-7 TRBV4-3 . . CASSQDRKSEEVSYEQYF TGCGCCAGCAGCCAAGATCGTAAAAGCGAGGAGGTCTCCTACGAGCAGTACTTC
TRBJ2-1 TRBV15 few . CATSRDGNEQFF TGTGCCACCAGCAGAGATGGCAATGAGCAGTTCTTC
TRBJ1-1 TRBV4-2 few TRBD1 CASSPEGQFMNTEAFF TGTGCCAGCAGCCCTGAGGGACAGTTCATGAACACTGAAGCTTTCTTT
TRBJ2-7 TRBV27 . TRBD2 CKTSPLGLAGVYEQYF TGTAAAACCTCCCCCCTCGGACTAGCGGGAGTCTACGAGCAGTACTTC
TRBJ2-3 TRBV12-3/TRBV12-4 few TRBD2 CASSPGRNEGTSTDTQYF TGTGCCAGCTCCCCCGGGAGGAACGAAGGGACTAGCACAGATACGCAGTATTTT
TRBJ2-7 TRBV10-3 . . CAISVGMGASYEQYF TGTGCCATCAGTGTCGGGATGGGAGCCTCCTACGAGCAGTACTTC
TRBJ2-5 TRBV4-1 . . CASSQGPSEETQYF TGCGCCAGCAGCCAAGGTCCCAGCGAAGAGACCCAGTACTTC
TRBJ2-3 TRBV4-2 many . CASSQGGGDTQYF TGCGCCAGCAGCCAGGGGGGAGGGGATACGCAGTATTTT
TRBJ2-3 TRBV20-1 many . CSALPLGDTQYF TGCAGTGCTCTTCCCCTTGGAGATACGCAGTATTTT
TRBJ2-2 TRBV20-1 . . CSTDQGRGTGELFF TGCAGTACTGACCAGGGAAGGGGCACCGGGGAGCTGTTTTTT
TRBJ1-3 TRBV4-3 . . CASSQDPAGVFGNTIYF TGCGCCAGCAGCCAAGATCCTGCGGGGGTTTTTGGAAACACCATATATTTT
TRBJ2-2 TRBV28 . . CASISRTDHTGELFF TGTGCCAGCATTAGTCGGACAGACCACACCGGGGAGCTGTTTTTT
TRBJ1-5 TRBV18 . TRBD1 CASAKGQGFGQPQHF TGTGCCAGTGCCAAAGGACAGGGGTTTGGTCAGCCCCAGCATTTT